This T cell receptor beta chain appears in the sequencing data of a study of T cell responses to AZD1222 COVID-19 vaccine. The V gene's germline CDR1 is SGDLS and CDR2 YYNGEE. Trimming pared 4 bases from V and 5 bases from J, leaving 12 bases between. The CDR3 contains 13 residues. Here immunoSEQ multiplex PCR was the method, and the copy in TCRdb shows in-frame clones only, minus some. The data hold 60,000 to 75,000 clones, with roughly 85% observed a single time. The source is an adult who received the AZD1222 COVID-19 vaccine. The source material was peripheral blood, sampled 28 days after the second AZD1222 dose. The V and J genes are TRBV9 and TRBJ1-1; perhaps TRBD1 as D (5 bases). The CDR3 DNA reads as TGTGCCAGCAGCCAGAGGGGCGAGACTGAAGCTTTCTTT. Its protein product is CASSQRGETEAFF.